This is a list of T cell receptor beta chains from one sample in a study of T-cell reconstitution after alpha-beta-depleted transplantation in children. In TCRdb, the PCR reads were re-called with MiXCR into one record per CDR3 protein. The repertoire holds 200,000 to 250,000 distinct CDR3 sequences, with around 7.5% as singletons. The specimen comprised PBMCs, mostly from graft donor cells, sampled 180 days after TCRalphabeta/CD19-depleted stem cell transplant. All receptors come from a male patient between 5 and 17 years old who had a stem cell transplant for acute lymphoblastic leukemia, so the T cells may come from the graft donor. Both conserved end residues are part of each CDR3. The D gene is left open where the match is weak. Only some rows state a clone size, as once, few, many or a class for expanded clones.

>TRBV10-3|TRBJ2-5|.|many
CAISDRAETQYF
TGTGCCATCAGTGACCGGGCGGAGACCCAGTACTTC
>TRBV3-1|TRBJ1-1|.|many
CASSQDHSFSGNSEAFF
TGTGCCAGCAGCCAAGATCACAGCTTTTCCGGGAACTCTGAAGCTTTCTTT
>TRBV7-6|TRBJ1-1|.|few
CASSFGGGTTEAFF
TGTGCCAGCAGCTTTGGGGGGGGAACGACTGAAGCTTTCTTT
>TRBV28|TRBJ2-5|TRBD1|many
CASSLAGQGGETQYF
TGTGCCAGCAGTTTAGCCGGACAGGGAGGAGAGACCCAGTACTTC
>TRBV5-1|TRBJ2-7|TRBD1|many
CASSLGTGHYEQYF
TGCGCCAGCAGCTTGGGGACAGGCCACTACGAGCAGTACTTC
>TRBV12-3/TRBV12-4|TRBJ2-1|TRBD2|many
CASRTRGGQNEQFF
TGTGCCAGCAGGACCCGGGGGGGCCAGAATGAGCAGTTCTTC
>TRBV6-2/TRBV6-3|TRBJ2-5|.|many
CASSTTWDGTQYF
TGTGCCAGCAGTACTACTTGGGACGGCACCCAGTACTTC
>TRBV6-1|TRBJ2-7|TRBD1|many
CASSGSTGIHEQYF
TGTGCCAGCAGTGGTTCGACAGGGATACACGAGCAGTACTTC
>TRBV9|TRBJ2-1|TRBD2|few
CASSVSKAGGREQFF
TGTGCCAGCAGCGTAAGCAAGGCGGGAGGGAGGGAGCAGTTCTTC
>TRBV5-1|TRBJ1-1|TRBD1|many
CASSPDRGLVPEAFF
TGCGCCAGCAGCCCTGACAGGGGGCTAGTTCCTGAAGCTTTCTTT
>TRBV5-4|TRBJ2-3|.|many
CASSLGQARTDTQYF
TGTGCCAGCAGCTTGGGACAGGCCCGCACAGATACGCAGTATTTT
>TRBV9|TRBJ2-1|.|many
CASSPILHSYNEQFF
TGTGCCAGCAGCCCCATCCTTCACTCCTACAATGAGCAGTTCTTC
>TRBV5-1|TRBJ2-1|.|many
CASSLEPGLGWEQFF
TGCGCCAGCAGCTTGGAGCCGGGCCTGGGGTGGGAGCAGTTCTTC
>TRBV20-1|TRBJ2-5|TRBD1|many
CSARTRQGWETQYF
TGCAGTGCTAGAACCAGACAGGGTTGGGAGACCCAGTACTTC
>TRBV5-1|TRBJ2-3|.|many
CASSLERGGGDTQYF
TGCGCCAGCAGCTTGGAGAGAGGGGGGGGAGATACGCAGTATTTT
>TRBV5-1|TRBJ2-5|.|many
CASSAPLGTKETQYF
TGCGCCAGCAGCGCCCCACTAGGGACGAAGGAGACCCAGTACTTC
>TRBV5-5|TRBJ1-1|.|many
CASSLWSSHEAFF
TGTGCCAGCAGCTTGTGGTCCTCCCACGAAGCTTTCTTT
>TRBV12-3/TRBV12-4|TRBJ1-1|.|many
CASSQDSYPEAFF
TGTGCCAGCAGCCAGGACAGTTACCCTGAAGCTTTCTTT
>TRBV13|TRBJ2-2|.|.
CASSFMAAGELFF
TGTGCCAGCAGCTTTATGGCCGCCGGGGAGCTGTTTTTT
>TRBV6-5|TRBJ2-7|TRBD1|once
CASSYSRQGYEQNF
TGTGCCAGCAGTTACTCGAGACAGGGATACGAGCAGAACTTC